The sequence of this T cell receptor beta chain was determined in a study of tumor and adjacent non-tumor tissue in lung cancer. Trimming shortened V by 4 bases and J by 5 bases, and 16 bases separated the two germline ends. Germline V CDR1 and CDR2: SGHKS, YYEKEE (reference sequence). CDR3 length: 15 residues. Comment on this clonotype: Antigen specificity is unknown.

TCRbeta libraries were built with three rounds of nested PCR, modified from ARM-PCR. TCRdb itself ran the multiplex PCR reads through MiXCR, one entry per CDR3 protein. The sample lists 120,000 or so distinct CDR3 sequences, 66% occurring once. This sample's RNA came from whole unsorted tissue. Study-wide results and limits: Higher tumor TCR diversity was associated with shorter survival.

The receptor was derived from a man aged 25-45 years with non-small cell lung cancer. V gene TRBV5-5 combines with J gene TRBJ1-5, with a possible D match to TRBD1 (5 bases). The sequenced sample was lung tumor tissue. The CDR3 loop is CASSPSWRGHQPQHF. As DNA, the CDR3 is TGTGCCAGCAGCCCATCGTGGAGGGGACATCAGCCCCAGCATTTT.